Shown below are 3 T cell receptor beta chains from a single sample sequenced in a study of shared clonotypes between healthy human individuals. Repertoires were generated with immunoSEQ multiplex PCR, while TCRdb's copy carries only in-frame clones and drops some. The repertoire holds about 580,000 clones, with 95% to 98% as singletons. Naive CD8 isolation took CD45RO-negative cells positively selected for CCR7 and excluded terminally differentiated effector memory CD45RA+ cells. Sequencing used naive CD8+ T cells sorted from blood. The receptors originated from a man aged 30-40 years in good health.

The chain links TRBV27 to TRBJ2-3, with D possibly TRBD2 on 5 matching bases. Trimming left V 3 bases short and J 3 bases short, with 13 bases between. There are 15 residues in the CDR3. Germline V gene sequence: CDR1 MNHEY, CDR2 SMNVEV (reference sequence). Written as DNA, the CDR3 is TGTGCCAGCAGTTTTACGGGAAAAGATACAGATACGCAGTATTTT. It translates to CASSFTGKDTDTQYF.

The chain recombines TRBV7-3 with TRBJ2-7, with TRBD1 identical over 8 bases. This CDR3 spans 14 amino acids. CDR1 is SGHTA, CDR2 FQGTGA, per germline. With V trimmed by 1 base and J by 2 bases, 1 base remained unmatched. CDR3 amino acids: CASSLKQGAYEQYF. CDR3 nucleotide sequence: TGTGCCAGCAGCTTAAAACAGGGGGCCTACGAGCAGTACTTC.

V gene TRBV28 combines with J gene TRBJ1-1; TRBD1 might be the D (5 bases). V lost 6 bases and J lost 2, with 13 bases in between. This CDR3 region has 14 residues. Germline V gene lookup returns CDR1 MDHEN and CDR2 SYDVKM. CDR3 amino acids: CASRPGTINTEAFF. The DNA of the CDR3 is TGTGCCAGCAGACCCGGGACCATCAACACTGAAGCTTTCTTT. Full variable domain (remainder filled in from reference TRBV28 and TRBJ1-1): DVKVTQSSRYLVKRTGEKVFLECVQDMDHENMFWYRQDPGLGLRLIYFSYDVKMKEKGDIPEGYSVSREKKERFSLILESASTNQTSMYLCASRPGTINTEAFFGQGTRLTVV.